The 23 T cell receptor beta chains below come from one sample, sequenced in a study of beta chain features in type 1 diabetes. Findings and caveats of the study: People with Type 1 diabetes carried modestly yet significantly shorter TCRB CDR3s in all four CD4+ subsets.

Antigen specificity for these receptors is unknown. Isolated RNA was reverse transcribed in full, so expressed TCRB transcripts were sequenced. TCRdb's table, derived via immunoSEQ multiplex PCR, lists solely in-frame clones and lacks some. The table records about 150,000 clones, 10% of them present only once. The sample taken for sequencing was central memory CD4+ T cells from blood. The receptors stem from a man aged 25 to 45 with type 1 diabetes.

This clone was detected only a few times. V gene TRBV19 combines with J gene TRBJ1-1, with D maybe TRBD1 (5 bases). The CDR3 extends over 13 amino acids. V lost 7 bases and J 4 bases, leaving 13 bases between the germline ends. CDR1 and CDR2 (germline): LNHDA, SQIVND (reference sequence). The CDR3 spells CASISGLRTEAFF. CDR3 bases: TGTGCCAGTATTTCAGGGCTTCGCACTGAAGCTTTCTTT.

This clone was found a few times. The chain is built from TRBV9 and TRBJ1-1; 12 bases are a match to TRBD1. CDR3 size: 17 residues. Germline V gene data show CDR1 as SGDLS and CDR2 as YYNGEE. The V segment lost 3 bases and the J segment 2 bases; nucleotides outside the gene matches: 8. As DNA, the CDR3 is TGTGCCAGCAGCGCCGGGACAGGGGGCCGCGATAACACTGAAGCTTTCTTT. This sequence encodes CASSAGTGGRDNTEAFF. The full variable domain, rest sourced from reference TRBV9 and TRBJ1-1, is DSGVTQTPKHLITATGQRVTLRCSPRSGDLSVYWYQQSLDQGLQFLIQYYNGEERAKGNILERFSAQQFPDLHSELNLSSLELGDSALYFCASSAGTGGRDNTEAFFGQGTRLTVV.

This clone was recorded a few times. The chain joins TRBV19 to TRBJ1-5; possible D gene TRBD1, 5 bases. The length of the CDR3 is 14 residues. With 10 bases removed from V and 4 bases from J, the gap between germline ends came to 17 bases. Germline lookup yields CDR1 LNHDA and CDR2 SQIVND (reference sequence). The CDR3 protein is CATRVFDSNQPQHF. In DNA form, the CDR3 reads TGTGCCACCCGGGTCTTCGACAGTAATCAGCCCCAGCATTTT.

This chain uses TRBV4-2 with TRBJ2-3; TRBD2 aligns across 10 bases. The V and J ends lost 0 bases and 2 bases, in that order; junction bases with no gene match: 5. The CDR3 spans 17 residues. The germline CDR1 and CDR2 sequences are LGHNA and YNFKEQ. DNA of the CDR3: TGTGCCAGCAGCCAAGATCCAAGCGGGAGGGCCACAGATACGCAGTATTTT. Translating it yields CASSQDPSGRATDTQYF.

This clone was detected only a few times. The V call is TRBV7-9, the J call TRBJ2-1; the match to TRBD1 covers 9 bases. In germline, CDR1 is SEHNR, CDR2 FQNEAQ (reference sequence). V gave up 2 bases and J gave up 6 bases; unmatched junction bases: 8. The CDR3 extends over 16 amino acids. The CDR3 reads CASSLLGDRVGNEQFF. The CDR3 coding sequence is TGTGCCAGCAGCTTATTGGGGGACAGGGTTGGCAATGAGCAGTTCTTC.

This clone has just a few counts. The rearrangement links TRBV5-4 to TRBJ2-2; the match to TRBD2 covers 10 bases. From germline, CDR1 is SGHNT and CDR2 YYREEE (reference sequence). Trimming cost V 4 bases and J 5 bases; bases outside gene matches: 11. The CDR3 has 17 residues. The CDR3 loop is CASSQGLAGVWTGELFF. CDR3 DNA sequence: TGTGCCAGCAGCCAAGGGCTAGCGGGAGTATGGACCGGGGAGCTGTTTTTT.

The rearrangement joins TRBV18 to TRBJ2-7, with TRBD1 matching 10 bases. The CDR3 runs to 16 residues. CDR1 is KGHSH and CDR2 is LQKENI in the germline V gene. Unmatched junction bases numbered 4, after V lost 0 bases and J lost 2 bases. The CDR3 region has the DNA TGTGCCAGCTCACCACCTGAGACAGGGGGCACCTACGAGCAGTACTTC. Protein sequence: CASSPPETGGTYEQYF.

This clone came up a few times. The chain is built from TRBV11-2 and TRBJ1-2; D possibly corresponds to TRBD1 (5 bases). Trimming took 1 base from V and 3 from J, leaving 9 bases between them. CDR1 and CDR2 from the germline V gene are SGHAT and FQNNGV. This CDR3 has 14 residues. CDR3 bases: TGTGCCAGCAGCTTAGCAGGGATCGACTATGGCTACACCTTC. Protein product: CASSLAGIDYGYTF.

The chain couples TRBV29-1 to TRBJ2-4; tentatively, D is TRBD2 (5 bases). The CDR3 totals 13 residues. V lost 4 bases, J lost 6 bases, and 13 bases lay in between. Germline CDR1 is SQVTM and CDR2 is ANQGSEA. CDR3 bases: TGCAGCGTTGTGTGGGAGTTTGGAAACATTCAGTACTTC. It is translated as CSVVWEFGNIQYF.

This clone was counted between two and nine times. J is TRBJ1-4 and V is TRBV2; the D gene is possibly TRBD1 (5 bases). There are 14 residues in the CDR3. The V end lost 6 bases, the J end lost 0 bases, and 8 bases lay between the germline ends. Germline CDR1 is SNHLY and CDR2 is FYNNEI. CDR3 amino acids: CASRLTATNEKLFF. The DNA for the CDR3 is TGTGCCAGCAGATTGACAGCAACTAATGAAAAACTGTTTTTT.

This clone was found a few times. CDR3 loop: CASSPSNGEAEQFF. As DNA, the CDR3 is TGTGCCAGCAGCCCGAGTAACGGCGAGGCTGAGCAGTTCTTC. The chain uses TRBV9 and TRBJ2-1; no firm D call. The CDR3 extends over 14 amino acids. Trimming removed 4 bases at V and 9 bases at J, with 17 bases between. The V gene's germline CDR1 is SGDLS and CDR2 YYNGEE.

Written as DNA, the CDR3 is TGTGCCAGCAGTGAATCCTACCGGGACAGCGCCTATGGCTACACCTTC. It is translated as CASSESYRDSAYGYTF. The rearrangement uses TRBV25-1 and TRBJ1-2; 7 bases align to TRBD1. V lost 1 base, J lost 4 bases, and 9 bases stayed unmatched. The germline V gene encodes CDR1 MGHDK and CDR2 SYGVNS. CDR3 length equals 16 residues.

The rearrangement uses TRBV12-2 and TRBJ1-1; the D call of TRBD1 is as the table states it, not checked on the DNA. TRBV12-2 is given as a pseudogene. The CDR3 is made up of 17 amino acids. The DNA for the CDR3 is TGTGCAAGTCGCGACACCGGGACAGGGGGAAGAGGCACTGAAGCTTTCTTT. Translating gives CASRDTGTGGRGTEAFF.

This clone occurred a few times. This rearrangement joins TRBV27 to TRBJ2-1; 16 nucleotides match TRBD2. Trimming at V came to 4 bases and at J to 3 bases, leaving 15 bases not matched to a gene. CDR1 and CDR2 (germline): MNHEY, SMNVEV (reference sequence). CDR3 length: 21 amino acids. The CDR3 sequence: CASSSIRAGLAGGGIYNEQFF. In DNA form, the CDR3 reads TGTGCCAGCAGTTCTATCCGAGCGGGACTAGCGGGAGGGGGGATCTACAATGAGCAGTTCTTC.

The V call is TRBV7-2, the J call TRBJ1-1, with D perhaps matching TRBD1 (5 bases). This CDR3 has 13 amino acids. V gave up 3 bases and J gave up 4 bases, with 9 bases separating them. Germline CDR1 is SGHTA and CDR2 is FQGNSA. CDR3 region: CASSLQGGTEAFF. The CDR3 coding sequence is TGTGCCAGCAGCTTGCAGGGAGGCACTGAAGCTTTCTTT.

This clone was seen only a few times. The rearrangement joins TRBV6-6 to TRBJ2-5; TRBD1 might be the D (6 bases). V was clipped by 7 bases and J by 0 bases, with 15 bases between them. Germline CDR1 reads MNHNY; CDR2 reads SVGAGI (reference sequence). CDR3 length: 15 residues. The CDR3 protein is CASTSSGTNQETQYF. Here the CDR3 DNA reads TGTGCCAGCACCTCATCGGGGACAAACCAAGAGACCCAGTACTTC.

This chain uses TRBV5-1 with TRBJ2-3; no clear D gene. The CDR3 has 14 amino acids. Trimming pared 1 base from V and 2 bases from J, leaving 8 bases between. The germline gives CDR1 SGHRS, CDR2 YFSETQ. This CDR3 is CASSLSTPTDTQYF. For the CDR3, the DNA is TGCGCCAGCAGCTTGAGCACTCCCACAGATACGCAGTATTTT. The whole variable domain, remainder taken from reference TRBV5-1 and TRBJ2-3, is KAGVTQTPRYLIKTRGQQVTLSCSPISGHRSVSWYQQTPGQGLQFLFEYFSETQRNKGNFPGRFSGRQFSNSRSEMNVSTLELGDSALYLCASSLSTPTDTQYFGPGTRLTVL.

This chain connects TRBV28 to TRBJ2-1, with 14 bases aligning to TRBD2. The CDR3 is made up of 15 amino acids. J gave up 10 bases and V 6 bases, and 8 bases lay outside the gene matches. Germline V lookup: CDR1 MDHEN, CDR2 SYDVKM. The DNA of the CDR3 is TGTGCCAGCAGACTAGGGACTAGCGGGAGACACGAGCAGTTCTTC. It codes for CASRLGTSGRHEQFF.

V is TRBV25-1 and J is TRBJ1-4; weak D call: TRBD1 (6 bases). The V end was cut by 6 bases, the J end by 10 bases, with 12 bases between. Germline lookup yields CDR1 MGHDK and CDR2 SYGVNS. The CDR3 runs 12 residues. The CDR3 reads CASRQGHGKLFF. DNA of the CDR3: TGTGCCAGCAGACAGGGACATGGAAAACTGTTTTTT.

The chain uses TRBV27 and TRBJ2-3; 10 bases line up with TRBD2. J gave up 2 bases and V 5 bases, and 10 bases lay outside the gene matches. The CDR3 loop spans 17 amino acids. Germline-derived CDR1 and CDR2 are MNHEY and SMNVEV (reference sequence). The DNA of the CDR3 is TGTGCCAGCAGTGCGAGCCGACTAGCGGGTATCACAGATACGCAGTATTTT. Its protein is CASSASRLAGITDTQYF.

This clone was observed a few times. This chain uses TRBV6-5 with TRBJ2-5; weak D call: TRBD1 (6 bases). The CDR3 is 13 amino acids. With 2 bases removed from V and 2 bases from J, the gap between germline ends came to 6 bases. Germline values: CDR1 MNHEY, CDR2 SVGAGI. The CDR3 is CASSYGQQETQYF. The DNA for the CDR3 is TGTGCCAGCAGTTACGGACAGCAAGAGACCCAGTACTTC.

This clone turned up a few times. The gene calls are TRBV4-2 and TRBJ2-5; TRBD2 matches 7 bases. J gave up 5 bases and V 0 bases, and 12 bases lay outside the gene matches. The CDR3 is made up of 17 amino acids. CDR1 is LGHNA and CDR2 is YNFKEQ in the germline V gene. CDR3 sequence (DNA): TGTGCCAGCAGCCAAGATTTTGGTGGGACTACGGGGGAGACCCAGTACTTC. Translation gives CASSQDFGGTTGETQYF.

About this clone: This sample also contains other DNA sequences that code for the same CDR3. CDR3 DNA: TGCGCCAGCAGCTTAGGGGACAGGGGTAGCAATCAGCCCCAGCATTTT. Amino acid sequence: CASSLGDRGSNQPQHF. The chain carries TRBV5-1 and TRBJ1-5, with 10 bases matching TRBD1. Trimming cost V 2 bases and J 0 bases; bases outside gene matches: 2. This CDR3 region has 16 residues. Germline V lookup: CDR1 SGHRS, CDR2 YFSETQ.